A selection of T cell receptor beta chains follows, all from one sample in a study of spatial heterogeneity in lung cancer. Each CDR3 protein gets one entry after TCRdb re-called the 5' RACE reads with MiXCR. The sample includes under 20,000 distinct CDR3 sequences, under 20% seen only once; the top ten take 5.5% to 7%. The sample here was PBMCs, taken at follow-up. These receptors were collected from a male donor with early-stage non-small cell lung cancer. CDR3s leave out the opening cysteine and the closing phenylalanine or tryptophan. Expanded clones are given a class, and other clones once, few, many or no size at all.

size,V,J,CDR3
.,TRBV12-3/TRBV12-4,TRBJ2-7,ASSYRDRGSYEQY
.,TRBV7-3,TRBJ2-2,ASSPLPLTGELF
once,TRBV3-1,TRBJ2-5,ASSPPRGAPYQETQY
few,TRBV20-1,TRBJ2-1,SASGLAGGNEQF
few,TRBV4-3,TRBJ2-7,ASSQDGRGPSYEQY
few,TRBV27,TRBJ2-7,ASSVGQGAYEQY
medium-sized,TRBV7-9,TRBJ2-2,ASSLGLGELF
.,TRBV4-3,TRBJ2-7,ASSQATGGFYEQY
medium-sized,TRBV30,TRBJ1-2,AWRRGGYT
many,TRBV20-1,TRBJ1-6,SARAQAGSPLH
.,TRBV6-5,TRBJ2-3,ASSYPSGGGTDTQY
.,TRBV7-9,TRBJ2-5,ASSPDGWETQY
.,TRBV7-9,TRBJ2-3,ASSPRARSTDTQY
.,TRBV7-2,TRBJ2-2,ASSLRVTGELF
medium-sized,TRBV12-3/TRBV12-4,TRBJ2-1,ASTASYNEQF
few,TRBV24-1,TRBJ2-1,ATSEGGGYNEQF
few,TRBV10-3,TRBJ1-6,AIRAHGRSYNSPLH
many,TRBV11-3,TRBJ2-5,ASSEDGGETQY
few,TRBV18,TRBJ2-7,ASSRGNGLHEQY
many,TRBV4-3,TRBJ2-3,ASSQEWRGGQY
medium-sized,TRBV20-1,TRBJ1-2,SASPGGGLYGYT
few,TRBV19,TRBJ1-2,ASSRGGTYGYT
.,TRBV18,TRBJ2-7,ASQIVQGPYEQY
few,TRBV14,TRBJ2-3,ASGMGGGTDTQY
few,TRBV5-4,TRBJ2-1,ASSSVSLRGEQF
few,TRBV7-2,TRBJ2-1,ASSLVSSTYNEQF
once,TRBV20-1,TRBJ2-2,SARETSGGTGELF
many,TRBV6-2/TRBV6-3,TRBJ2-7,ASSSDGLPHEQY
medium-sized,TRBV7-9,TRBJ2-7,ASSETVSYEQY
few,TRBV20-1,TRBJ2-7,SAQEYTAYEQY
medium-sized,TRBV7-2,TRBJ1-2,ASSLGPLINYGYT
few,TRBV20-1,TRBJ1-3,SARDSLNTIY
.,TRBV6-6,TRBJ2-5,ASSYSASQETQY
.,TRBV7-2,TRBJ2-7,ASSLRHEQY
.,TRBV5-4,TRBJ2-1,ASHPGGGSYNEQF
medium-sized,TRBV20-1,TRBJ2-3,SASGQGRPDTQY
few,TRBV20-1,TRBJ1-5,SARDGANGNQPQH
large,TRBV5-1,TRBJ1-4,ASSLDGTGDNEKLF
many,TRBV7-9,TRBJ1-2,ASSLGLREHGYT
many,TRBV18,TRBJ1-2,ASSDTQGFNYGYT
many,TRBV6-1,TRBJ1-5,ASSQTLDSQPQH
.,TRBV19,TRBJ2-5,ASSTGDAVQTQY
medium-sized,TRBV4-3,TRBJ2-1,ASSQDRPGSYYNEQF
few,TRBV9,TRBJ1-3,ASSVATVVRGSSGNTIY
medium-sized,TRBV7-9,TRBJ2-5,ASSSGTGYETQY
.,TRBV10-1,TRBJ2-2,ASRGDETGELF